This paragraph covers one T cell receptor beta chain sequence. The record originates from a study of T-cell memory formation after mild COVID-19. Study-level background: Clusters were largely donor specific.

Via MiXCR, TCRdb re-called the 5' RACE reads, giving one row per CDR3 protein. This table holds approximately 110,000 distinct CDR3 sequences, about 24% found once. The TCR was taken from a man aged 18 to 30 who had mild COVID-19 (a few samples of this study predate the infection). Cell type and time point are not known. Input material: PBMCs or a T cell subset sorted from them (not recorded which).

CDR3 nucleotides: TGCGCCAGCAGCCAACAGACTAGTAGCACAGATACGCAGTATTTT. Translated, it gives CASSQQTSSTDTQYF. The rearrangement uses TRBV4-1 and TRBJ2-3; TRBD2 is a possible D gene (6 bases). V was pared by 2 bases and J by 0 bases, with 9 bases between. Germline-derived CDR1 and CDR2 are MGHRA and YSYEKL. The CDR3 consists of 15 residues.